Below are 11 T cell receptor beta chains sequenced from a single sample in a study of beta chain features in type 1 diabetes. cDNA synthesis used the whole RNA isolate, giving expressed TCRB sequences. Produced via immunoSEQ multiplex PCR; TCRdb's table is partial and in-frame only. The table includes about 24,000 clones, 60% to 75% detected once. Sequenced input: Tregs from blood. The receptors originated from a woman in her forties in good health.

CDR3 sequence: CASSYQRGGLNEQFF. The DNA for the CDR3 is TGTGCCAGCAGTTATCAACGGGGGGGCCTCAATGAGCAGTTCTTC. V and J are TRBV6-5 and TRBJ2-1, with TRBD2 matching 8 bases. The CDR3 covers 15 residues. CDR1 is MNHEY, CDR2 SVGAGI, per germline. V shed 3 bases, J shed 6 bases, and the junction held 7 bases outside the gene matches.

J is TRBJ2-4 and V is TRBV7-2, with TRBD2 matching over 7 bases. This CDR3 contains 16 residues. Per germline, CDR1 SGHTA and CDR2 FQGNSA. V lost 1 base, J lost 0 bases, and 3 bases stayed unmatched. The CDR3, as DNA: TGTGCCAGCAGCTTAGACGGGGGGTTAGCCAAAAACATTCAGTACTTC. It codes for CASSLDGGLAKNIQYF.

The CDR3 is CASSPVVPSNYGYTF. CDR3 DNA: TGTGCCAGCAGCCCGGTCGTTCCCTCTAACTATGGCTACACCTTC. The chain recombines TRBV7-9 with TRBJ1-2; D gene uncertain. CDR3 length equals 15 residues. Deletions cut 5 bases from V and 0 bases from J, with 13 bases between. Germline V gives CDR1 SEHNR, CDR2 FQNEAQ (reference sequence).

V gene TRBV7-2 combines with J gene TRBJ2-5; 9 bases are shared with TRBD2. The CDR3 is made up of 14 amino acids. In germline, CDR1 is SGHTA, CDR2 FQGNSA. The V gene end was trimmed by 5 bases and the J gene end by 4 bases; junction bases not matched to a gene: 5. CDR3 sequence (DNA): TGTGCCAGCAGCCCCCGCGGGGGGGCAGAGACCCAGTACTTC. The encoded protein is CASSPRGGAETQYF.

This clone was observed a handful of times. V and J are TRBV4-1 and TRBJ1-6; 10 nucleotides agree with TRBD1. The germline V gene has CDR1 MGHRA and CDR2 YSYEKL. The V segment lost 0 bases and the J segment 11 bases; nucleotides outside the gene matches: 4. The CDR3 has 15 residues. CDR3 sequence: CASSQEPGTGAPLHF. CDR3 in DNA: TGCGCCAGCAGCCAAGAACCCGGGACAGGGGCACCCCTCCACTTT.

The genes are TRBV5-4 and TRBJ2-1; 9 bases are a match to TRBD2. Germline V gene sequence: CDR1 SGHNT, CDR2 YYREEE (reference sequence). Losses at the gene ends were 4 bases for V and 3 bases for J; bases not matched to a gene: 8. The CDR3 totals 16 residues. The CDR3 DNA reads TGTGCCAGCAGCGTATGGCGGGGGGGGTTCTACAATGAGCAGTTCTTC. This sequence encodes CASSVWRGGFYNEQFF. Full variable domain (rest looked up from reference TRBV5-4 and TRBJ2-1): ETGVTQSPTHLIKTRGQQVTLRCSSQSGHNTVSWYQQALGQGPQFIFQYYREEENGRGNFPPRFSGLQFPNYSSELNVNALELDDSALYLCASSVWRGGFYNEQFFGPGTRLTVL.

The chain recombines TRBV7-9 with TRBJ1-3; tentative D call: TRBD1 (5 bases). Germline V gives CDR1 SEHNR, CDR2 FQNEAQ (reference sequence). The CDR3 spans 12 residues. Trimming took 1 base from V and 10 from J, leaving 8 bases between them. CDR3 nucleotide sequence: TGTGCCAGCAGCTTAGAGGGGTGGACCATATATTTT. This gives the protein CASSLEGWTIYF.

CDR3 sequence reads: CASSSMTRSYNEQFF. CDR3 DNA sequence: TGTGCCAGCAGTTCCATGACTAGATCCTACAATGAGCAGTTCTTC. V is TRBV6-6 and J is TRBJ2-1; tentative D call: TRBD2 (6 bases). Per the germline V gene, CDR1 is MNHNY and CDR2 is SVGAGI (reference sequence). Trimming removed 4 bases from V and 1 base from J, with 11 bases in between. This CDR3 has 15 residues.

The gene calls are TRBV7-9 and TRBJ2-1; 8 nucleotides align to TRBD2. Germline assignment: CDR1 SEHNR and CDR2 FQNEAQ (reference sequence). V lost 5 bases to trimming and J lost 1 base; unmatched junction nucleotides: 13. The CDR3 has 18 residues. CDR3 sequence reads: CASSLTSGAGGSYNEQFF. As DNA, the CDR3 is TGTGCCAGCAGCCTGACTTCTGGTGCGGGGGGATCCTACAATGAGCAGTTCTTC.

This rearrangement joins TRBV29-1 to TRBJ2-1; TRBD2 aligns across 7 bases. V dropped 7 bases and J dropped 12; count of bases not matched to a gene: 18. The V gene's germline CDR1 is SQVTM and CDR2 ANQGSEA. This CDR3 spans 14 amino acids. The CDR3 is CSGEEAAGTAAQFF. The CDR3 DNA sequence: TGCAGCGGTGAGGAGGCAGCGGGGACTGCTGCGCAGTTCTTC.

This sequence joins TRBV6-5 and TRBJ1-2, with TRBD1 matching over 10 bases. V dropped 5 bases and J dropped 4; count of bases not matched to a gene: 1. Germline values: CDR1 MNHEY, CDR2 SVGAGI. This CDR3 spans 13 amino acids. The CDR3 spells CASSRDRGYGYTF. The CDR3 nucleotides read TGTGCCAGCAGTAGGGACAGGGGCTATGGCTACACCTTC.